Following are 17 T cell receptor beta chains from one sample sequenced in a study of early T cells in non-severe SARS-CoV-2 infection. TCRdb itself ran the 5' RACE reads through MiXCR, one entry per CDR3 protein. The table has about 69,000 distinct CDR3 sequences, about 9% seen once. The sequenced sample consisted of whole blood. The source of these receptors is an adult who was a healthcare worker with PCR-confirmed SARS-CoV-2 infection or an uninfected control (not recorded which).

This clonotype has a count of ten or more. The genes are TRBV2 and TRBJ2-7; tentative D call: TRBD1 (6 bases). With 6 bases removed from V and 6 bases from J, the gap between germline ends came to 12 bases. Germline CDR1 reads SNHLY; CDR2 reads FYNNEI. The CDR3 runs to 12 residues. The CDR3 DNA sequence: TGTGCCAGCAGCACAGGGAGTTCCGAGCAGTACTTC. Residues: CASSTGSSEQYF.

At least ten counts were recorded for this clonotype. This chain joins TRBV2 and TRBJ1-1; D is possibly TRBD1 (6 bases). The CDR3 is made up of 15 amino acids. The V end lost 5 bases, the J end lost 5 bases, and 18 bases lay between the germline ends. Germline CDR1 SNHLY, CDR2 FYNNEI. In nucleotides, the CDR3 is TGTGCCAGCAGTCGGTACGACGGGGGCAGGACTGAAGCTTTCTTT. Residues: CASSRYDGGRTEAFF.

V and J are TRBV14 and TRBJ2-1; tentative D call: TRBD1 (6 bases). The CDR3 is 17 amino acids. Trimming left V 5 bases short and J 9 bases short, with 26 bases between. In germline, CDR1 is SGHDN, CDR2 FVKESK. CDR3 amino acids: CASSRGSGWGKGGEQFF. In nucleotides, the CDR3 is TGTGCCAGCAGCAGGGGTTCAGGCTGGGGGAAAGGGGGTGAGCAGTTCTTC. Combining the CDR3 with reference TRBV14 and TRBJ2-1 gives the whole variable domain EAGVTQFPSHSVIEKGQTVTLRCDPISGHDNLYWYRRVMGKEIKFLLHFVKESKQDESGMPNNRFLAERTGGTYSTLKVQPAELEDSGVYFCASSRGSGWGKGGEQFFGPGTRLTVL.

The chain links TRBV4-2 to TRBJ2-2; the match to TRBD2 covers 15 bases. Germline lookup yields CDR1 LGHNA and CDR2 YNFKEQ. The CDR3 has 21 residues. Trimming at V came to 4 bases and at J to 5 bases, leaving 17 bases not matched to a gene. The CDR3 protein is CASSPSTGTSGRIKLTGELFF. The CDR3 region has the DNA TGTGCCAGCAGCCCTTCAACCGGGACTAGCGGGAGGATTAAATTGACCGGGGAGCTGTTTTTT.

This clonotype was counted a few times. The genes are TRBV2 and TRBJ1-4; TRBD1 aligns across 9 bases. Germline CDR1 reads SNHLY; CDR2 reads FYNNEI. This CDR3 comprises 14 residues. The junction had 9 bases not matched to a gene; V was cut back by 8 bases and J by 8 bases. DNA of the CDR3: TGTGCCAGCGGATTGGACAGGGGTAACGAAAAACTGTTTTTT. This encodes CASGLDRGNEKLFF.

In DNA form, the CDR3 reads TGCGCCAGCAGCTTGGCTCTAGAGGCCGGCGAGCAGTACTTC. Residues: CASSLALEAGEQYF. The chain carries TRBV5-1 and TRBJ2-7, with no clear D. Germline V CDR1 and CDR2: SGHRS, YFSETQ. The CDR3 consists of 14 residues. V gave up 0 bases and J gave up 6 bases, with 13 bases separating them.

This clonotype is termed medium-sized. The rearrangement links TRBV7-9 to TRBJ1-1; D is unresolved. V dropped 1 base and J dropped 7 bases, with 7 bases sitting between them. This CDR3 is built from 12 residues. In germline, CDR1 is SEHNR, CDR2 FQNEAQ (reference sequence). The CDR3 sequence is CASSLVKDEAFF. The CDR3, as DNA: TGTGCCAGCAGCTTAGTCAAGGATGAAGCTTTCTTT.

This clonotype was found many times. The rearrangement links TRBV19 to TRBJ2-7; TRBD1 aligns across 9 bases. CDR1 LNHDA and CDR2 SQIVND come from the germline V gene (reference sequence). The V gene end was trimmed by 5 bases and the J gene end by 0 bases; junction bases not matched to a gene: 5. The CDR3 contains 15 residues. The CDR3 DNA is TGTGCCAGTAGTCCCACAGGGGGCTACTCCTACGAGCAGTACTTC. Encoded protein: CASSPTGGYSYEQYF.

This clonotype has only a few counts. The V and J genes are TRBV5-1 and TRBJ2-5; D not resolved. The CDR3 spans 16 residues. Germline V gives CDR1 SGHRS, CDR2 YFSETQ. V was shortened by 0 bases and J by 5 bases, with 17 bases between the two germline ends. CDR3 bases: TGCGCCAGCAGCTTGGGGCCAAAGGACCGAGAGGAGACCCAGTACTTC. Its translation is CASSLGPKDREETQYF.

V usage is TRBV20-1 and J usage is TRBJ2-3, with 8 bases that match TRBD2. Looked up from germline, CDR1 is DFQATT and CDR2 is SNEGSKA (reference sequence). J gave up 1 base and V 3 bases, and 9 bases lay outside the gene matches. There are 16 residues in the CDR3. CDR3 in DNA: TGCAGTGCTAGCCCCTCGGAGACTAGCGGCACAGATACGCAGTATTTT. This sequence encodes CSASPSETSGTDTQYF.

This rearrangement joins TRBV29-1 to TRBJ2-3; D call uncertain. V lost 0 bases, J lost 1 base, and 2 bases lay in between. CDR3 length: 12 amino acids. Germline CDR1 is SQVTM and CDR2 is ANQGSEA. CDR3 residues: CSVEERTDTQYF. CDR3 nucleotide sequence: TGCAGCGTTGAAGAACGCACAGATACGCAGTATTTT.

In this sample, this clonotype turned up many times. The chain uses TRBV2 and TRBJ1-6, with 8 positions matching TRBD1. Per the germline V gene, CDR1 is SNHLY and CDR2 is FYNNEI. Losses at the gene ends were 5 bases for V and 13 bases for J; bases not matched to a gene: 10. This CDR3 is built from 14 residues. The CDR3 DNA reads as TGTGCCAGCAGTCCGACAGGGGACCCTTCGCCCCTCCACTTT. Translated: CASSPTGDPSPLHF.

This clonotype was counted ten times or more. V and J are TRBV5-6 and TRBJ2-1, with 13 bases that match TRBD2. The CDR3 extends over 15 amino acids. Germline assignment: CDR1 SGHDT and CDR2 YYEEEE. V lost 5 bases, J lost 5 bases, and 4 bases stayed unmatched. The CDR3 DNA reads TGTGCCAGCAGACGGGGACTAGCGGGGCACAATGAGCAGTTCTTC. It encodes CASRRGLAGHNEQFF.

At least ten counts were recorded for this clonotype. This chain uses TRBV18 with TRBJ1-4, with unresolved D. V lost 0 bases, J lost 3 bases, and 5 bases lay in between. Germline CDR1 is KGHSH and CDR2 is LQKENI. The CDR3 length is 14 residues. The CDR3 loop is CASSPPLANEKLFF. The CDR3 region has the DNA TGTGCCAGCTCACCACCGCTGGCTAATGAAAAACTGTTTTTT.

This clonotype came up many times. The rearrangement links TRBV18 to TRBJ1-2; 7 bases agree with TRBD1. Germline CDR1 is KGHSH and CDR2 is LQKENI. Trimming at V came to 0 bases and at J to 4 bases, leaving 2 bases not matched to a gene. The CDR3 length is 14 residues. CDR3 in DNA: TGTGCCAGCTCACCACCGGGACAGTTCTATGGCTACACCTTC. As protein: CASSPPGQFYGYTF.

This clonotype was seen more than once but under ten times. The CDR3: CASSLGDRGYEQYF. The CDR3 DNA reads TGCGCCAGCAGCTTGGGGGACAGGGGCTACGAGCAGTACTTC. The chain uses TRBV5-1 and TRBJ2-7, with TRBD1 identical over 10 bases. V trimming: 0 bases; J trimming: 3 bases; junction bases outside the gene matches: 0. Germline V CDR1 and CDR2: SGHRS, YFSETQ. The CDR3 loop spans 14 amino acids.

The CDR3 bases are TGCGCCAGCAGCTTGGGCAGCCTAGAGAACGAGCAGTACTTC. It translates to CASSLGSLENEQYF. The chain recombines TRBV5-1 with TRBJ2-7; the D is unclear. Trimming removed 0 bases from V and 5 bases from J, with 12 bases in between. From germline, CDR1 is SGHRS and CDR2 YFSETQ. The CDR3 sequence is 14 residues long.